These 9 T cell receptor beta chains were all obtained from the same sample, sequenced in a study of metastatic and nonmetastatic thyroid tumors. Nobody among the patients had been given any treatment before thyroid surgery. TCRdb re-clonotyped the PCR reads through MiXCR. The data hold around 23,000 clones, with 20% observed a single time. Sequencing was done on a sample of blood. These receptors came from a male donor with papillary thyroid cancer or a benign thyroid nodule (not recorded which). Some clones in this sample may be carry-over from other donors' samples.

This clone was seen many times. The chain employs TRBV5-4 and TRBJ2-5; 10 bases align to TRBD1. Germline V lookup: CDR1 SGHNT, CDR2 YYREEE (reference sequence). V dropped 2 bases and J dropped 5; count of bases not matched to a gene: 12. CDR3 length: 17 residues. CDR3 amino acids: CASSFGTGALGWETQYF. The CDR3 DNA is TGTGCCAGCAGCTTTGGGACAGGGGCCCTGGGCTGGGAGACCCAGTACTTC.

This clone was recorded many times. The rearrangement uses TRBV7-9 and TRBJ2-6; D is ambiguous. The CDR3 totals 17 residues. Germline CDR1 SEHNR, CDR2 FQNEAQ (reference sequence). Trimming removed 1 base at V and 0 bases at J, with 10 bases between. The CDR3 loop is CASSLGDSSSGANVLTF. The CDR3 DNA follows: TGTGCCAGCAGCTTAGGAGACTCAAGCTCTGGGGCCAACGTCCTGACTTTC.

This clone was seen repeatedly, ten times or more. The chain has TRBV7-6 and TRBJ1-2, with D unresolved. CDR1 and CDR2 from the germline V gene are SGHVS and FNYEAQ. The germline V and J ends were trimmed by 4 bases and 8 bases, with 11 bases remaining between them. This CDR3 contains 12 residues. This CDR3 reads CASSSEEVGYTF. The DNA for the CDR3 is TGTGCCAGCAGCTCCGAAGAGGTCGGCTACACCTTC.

The J gene is TRBJ1-4, the V gene TRBV28; D is possibly TRBD1 (5 bases). The CDR3 runs 12 residues. The germline V gene encodes CDR1 MDHEN and CDR2 SYDVKM. Between the trimmed V and J ends, which lost 9 bases and 5 bases, there was a span of 10 bases. Here the CDR3 reads CASRGLNEKLFF. The CDR3 DNA reads TGTGCCAGTAGGGGCCTAAATGAAAAACTGTTTTTT.

This clone was observed at least ten times. This rearrangement joins TRBV24-1 to TRBJ2-5; D unclear. With 5 bases removed from V and 5 bases from J, the gap between germline ends came to 8 bases. From germline, CDR1 is KGHDR and CDR2 SFDVKD. The CDR3 is made up of 12 amino acids. Here the CDR3 reads CATSGDVETQYF. The CDR3, as DNA: TGTGCCACCAGTGGGGATGTGGAGACCCAGTACTTC.

This clone was observed at least ten times. The sample carries other DNA sequences with the same CDR3. The J gene is TRBJ2-3, the V gene TRBV11-2; D might be TRBD2 (6 bases). Trimming took 2 bases from V and 0 from J, leaving 9 bases between them. The germline V gene encodes CDR1 SGHAT and CDR2 FQNNGV. This CDR3 is built from 15 residues. Written as DNA, the CDR3 is TGTGCCAGCAGCTTAACTAGCCGAAGCACAGATACGCAGTATTTT. Encoded protein: CASSLTSRSTDTQYF.

The sample holds many counts of this clone. The chain carries TRBV7-9 and TRBJ1-2; D may be TRBD1 (5 bases). The V gene's germline CDR1 is SEHNR and CDR2 FQNEAQ (reference sequence). The CDR3 is 15 amino acids. Trimming removed 5 bases from V and 0 bases from J, with 13 bases in between. In DNA form, the CDR3 reads TGTGCCAGCAGCCCGAGGGACGGGACTAACTATGGCTACACCTTC. It yields the protein CASSPRDGTNYGYTF.

This clone has at least ten counts. This chain uses TRBV6-5 with TRBJ1-4; D remains ambiguous. This CDR3 has 14 amino acids. In germline, CDR1 is MNHEY, CDR2 SVGAGI. Deletions cut 2 bases from V and 7 bases from J, with 11 bases between. The CDR3 sequence: CASSYRRSGEKLFF. CDR3 bases: TGTGCCAGCAGTTACCGTCGATCGGGTGAAAAACTGTTTTTT.

This clone was seen many times. The chain couples TRBV20-1 to TRBJ1-4; 9 nucleotides align to TRBD1. V shed 5 bases and J 8 bases; nucleotides not matched to a gene: 15. The germline V gene has CDR1 DFQATT and CDR2 SNEGSKA (reference sequence). CDR3 length: 16 residues. The CDR3 bases are TGCAGTGCTTGGGACAGGGAATTCGGTCAGGGAGAAAAACTGTTTTTT. This encodes CSAWDREFGQGEKLFF.